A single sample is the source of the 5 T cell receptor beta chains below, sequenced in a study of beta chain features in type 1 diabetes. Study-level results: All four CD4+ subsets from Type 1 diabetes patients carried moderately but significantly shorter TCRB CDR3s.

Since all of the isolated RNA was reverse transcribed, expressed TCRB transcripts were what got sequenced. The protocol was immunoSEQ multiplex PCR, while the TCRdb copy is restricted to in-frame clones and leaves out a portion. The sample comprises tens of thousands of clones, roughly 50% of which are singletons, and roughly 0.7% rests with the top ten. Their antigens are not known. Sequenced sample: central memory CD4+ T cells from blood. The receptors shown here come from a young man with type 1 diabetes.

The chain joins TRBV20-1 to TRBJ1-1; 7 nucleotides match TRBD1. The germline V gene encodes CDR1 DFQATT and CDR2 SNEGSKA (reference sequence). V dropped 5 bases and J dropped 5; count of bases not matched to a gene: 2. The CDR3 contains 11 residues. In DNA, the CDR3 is TGCAGTGCTGCACAGGGGACTGAAGCTTTCTTT. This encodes CSAAQGTEAFF.

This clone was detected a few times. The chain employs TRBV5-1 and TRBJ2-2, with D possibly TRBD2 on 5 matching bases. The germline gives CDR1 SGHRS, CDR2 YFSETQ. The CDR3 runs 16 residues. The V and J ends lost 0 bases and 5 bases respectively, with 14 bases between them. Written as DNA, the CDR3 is TGCGCCAGCAGCTTGGATCCGGGAAGTAAAACCGGGGAGCTGTTTTTT. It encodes CASSLDPGSKTGELFF.

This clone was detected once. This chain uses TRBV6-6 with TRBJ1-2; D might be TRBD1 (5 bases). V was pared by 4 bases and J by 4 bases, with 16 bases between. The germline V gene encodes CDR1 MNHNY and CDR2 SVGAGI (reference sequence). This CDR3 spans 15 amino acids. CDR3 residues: CASSLTDRDFYGYTF. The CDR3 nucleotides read TGTGCCAGCAGTTTAACGGACCGGGACTTCTATGGCTACACCTTC.

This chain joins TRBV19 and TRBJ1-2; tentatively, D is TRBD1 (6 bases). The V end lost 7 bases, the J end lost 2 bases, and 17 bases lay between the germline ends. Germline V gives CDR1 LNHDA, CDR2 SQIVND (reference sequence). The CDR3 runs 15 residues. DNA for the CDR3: TGTGCCAGTAAGGACAAAACAGGGTCCAACTATGGCTACACCTTC. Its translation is CASKDKTGSNYGYTF.

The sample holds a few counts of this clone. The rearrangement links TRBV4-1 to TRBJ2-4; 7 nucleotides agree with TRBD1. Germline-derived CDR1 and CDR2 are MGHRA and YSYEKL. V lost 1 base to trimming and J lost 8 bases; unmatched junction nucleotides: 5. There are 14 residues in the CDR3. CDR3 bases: TGCGCCAGCAGCCAAGGAGGGGGCCTGGACATTCAGTACTTC. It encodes CASSQGGGLDIQYF.